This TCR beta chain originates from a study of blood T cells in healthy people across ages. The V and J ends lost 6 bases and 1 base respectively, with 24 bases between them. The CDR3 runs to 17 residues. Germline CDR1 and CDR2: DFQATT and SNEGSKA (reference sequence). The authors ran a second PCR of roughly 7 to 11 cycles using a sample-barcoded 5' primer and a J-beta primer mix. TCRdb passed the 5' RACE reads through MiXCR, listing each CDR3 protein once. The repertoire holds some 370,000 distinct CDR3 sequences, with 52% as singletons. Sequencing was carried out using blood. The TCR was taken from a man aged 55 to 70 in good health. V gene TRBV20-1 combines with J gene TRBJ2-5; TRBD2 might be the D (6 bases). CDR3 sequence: CSAPPRGGAEVQETQYF. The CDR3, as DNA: TGCAGTGCGCCCCCCCGGGGAGGAGCGGAGGTCCAAGAGACCCAGTACTTC.